This section outlines one T cell receptor beta chain sequence together with its context. Its antigen is as yet unknown. Trimming cost V 4 bases and J 0 bases, with 23 bases left between them. The CDR3 totals 19 residues. Germline loops: CDR1 SGHTS, CDR2 YDEGEE. Treatment in this sample: AdE1-LMPpoly-expanded autologous EBV-specific T-cell therapy followed by anti-PD-1 nivolumab. This sample was included in a study of EBV T-cell therapy then PD-1 blockade in nasopharyngeal carcinoma. Using immunoSEQ multiplex PCR, the repertoire was profiled, and TCRdb retains in-frame clones only, with some absent. The sample records 22,000 or so clones, 70% to 85% being singletons.

The sequencing used CD8+ T cells from blood, collected at day -245 from a patient whose treatment included autologous EBV-specific T cells and nivolumab. The chain combines TRBV5-8 with TRBJ1-5, with D possibly matching TRBD1 (5 bases). This sequence was found in a man aged 35-49 years with nasopharyngeal carcinoma. In nucleotides, the CDR3 is TGTGCCAGCAGCCCCCTGGGGGGGACCGTCATATATAGCAATCAGCCCCAGCATTTT. Translation gives CASSPLGGTVIYSNQPQHF.